Listed below are T cell receptor beta chains from one sample, sequenced in a study of blood T cells in healthy people across ages. TCRdb re-analysed the 5' RACE reads in MiXCR, keeping a single row per CDR3 protein. The sample lists over 950,000 distinct CDR3 sequences; roughly 51% were seen once. Input material: blood. Receptor source: a woman in her fifties or sixties in good health. Each CDR3 is given with its conserved first and last residue. Fields, in order: V gene, clone size, D gene, J gene, CDR3 protein, CDR3 DNA. A D gene is named only where the DNA matches it firmly. Size is omitted from some rows. Given values are once, few, many or a class for expanded clones.

v_gene: TRBV5-1
abundance: few
d_gene: NA
j_gene: TRBJ2-7
CDR3aa: CASSRRDKIIYEQYF
CDR3nt: TGCGCCAGCAGCCGTAGGGACAAGATAATCTACGAGCAGTACTTC

v_gene: TRBV4-1
abundance: NA
d_gene: NA
j_gene: TRBJ2-3
CDR3aa: CASSQVLSRSSTDTQYF
CDR3nt: TGCGCCAGCAGCCAAGTCCTTAGTAGAAGTAGCACAGATACGCAGTATTTT

v_gene: TRBV28
abundance: NA
d_gene: NA
j_gene: TRBJ2-7
CDR3aa: CASSDGESYEQYF
CDR3nt: TGTGCCAGCAGTGATGGGGAATCCTACGAGCAGTACTTC

v_gene: TRBV7-2
abundance: NA
d_gene: NA
j_gene: TRBJ1-4
CDR3aa: CASSAGTVYLGEKLFF
CDR3nt: TGTGCCAGCAGCGCCGGGACGGTTTACTTGGGTGAAAAACTGTTTTTT

v_gene: TRBV18
abundance: NA
d_gene: NA
j_gene: TRBJ1-1
CDR3aa: CASSRLETNTEAFF
CDR3nt: TGTGCCAGCTCGCGTTTGGAGACCAACACTGAAGCTTTCTTT

v_gene: TRBV20-1
abundance: NA
d_gene: NA
j_gene: TRBJ1-6
CDR3aa: CSARVGQLNSPLHF
CDR3nt: TGCAGTGCTAGAGTCGGACAGTTAAATTCACCCCTCCACTTT

v_gene: TRBV3-1
abundance: few
d_gene: TRBD2
j_gene: TRBJ2-1
CDR3aa: CASSQENPSGRQNEQFF
CDR3nt: TGTGCCAGCAGCCAAGAAAACCCTAGCGGGAGGCAGAATGAGCAGTTCTTC

v_gene: TRBV20-1
abundance: NA
d_gene: NA
j_gene: TRBJ2-3
CDR3aa: CSARPSDRQVTDTQYF
CDR3nt: TGCAGTGCTAGACCCTCCGACAGGCAGGTGACGGATACGCAGTATTTT

v_gene: TRBV7-2
abundance: NA
d_gene: NA
j_gene: TRBJ2-1
CDR3aa: CASSLASGRNGQFF
CDR3nt: TGTGCCAGCAGCTTAGCGTCGGGACGCAATGGGCAGTTCTTC

v_gene: TRBV24-1
abundance: once
d_gene: NA
j_gene: TRBJ2-1
CDR3aa: CATSDFLGGNEQFF
CDR3nt: TGTGCCACCAGTGATTTCTTAGGGGGAAACGAGCAGTTCTTC

v_gene: TRBV7-9
abundance: NA
d_gene: TRBD1
j_gene: TRBJ1-1
CDR3aa: CASSSHRPDRANTEAFF
CDR3nt: TGTGCCAGCAGCTCCCACCGACCGGACAGGGCGAACACTGAAGCTTTCTTT

v_gene: TRBV20-1
abundance: NA
d_gene: NA
j_gene: TRBJ2-3
CDR3aa: CSARAPQERTDMQYF
CDR3nt: TGCAGTGCTAGGGCCCCGCAGGAGCGCACAGATATGCAGTATTTT

v_gene: TRBV29-1
abundance: once
d_gene: NA
j_gene: TRBJ2-5
CDR3aa: CSDAPAKGHEQYF
CDR3nt: TGCAGCGACGCTCCAGCAAAGGGCCATGAGCAGTACTTC

v_gene: TRBV15
abundance: NA
d_gene: TRBD2
j_gene: TRBJ2-4
CDR3aa: CATSREGTSGIAKNIQYF
CDR3nt: TGTGCCACCAGCAGAGAGGGGACTAGCGGGATAGCCAAAAACATTCAGTACTTC

v_gene: TRBV20-1
abundance: few
d_gene: TRBD2
j_gene: TRBJ2-7
CDR3aa: CSARSSGTYEQYF
CDR3nt: TGCAGTGCTAGGTCTAGCGGAACCTACGAGCAGTACTTC

v_gene: TRBV20-1
abundance: few
d_gene: NA
j_gene: TRBJ2-7
CDR3aa: CSARDPRDHLSSYEQYF
CDR3nt: TGCAGTGCTAGAGATCCCCGGGACCACCTAAGCTCCTACGAGCAGTACTTC

v_gene: TRBV2
abundance: NA
d_gene: NA
j_gene: TRBJ2-6
CDR3aa: CASNGISSGANVLTF
CDR3nt: TGTGCCAGCAATGGCATCAGCTCTGGGGCCAACGTCCTGACTTTC

v_gene: TRBV29-1
abundance: few
d_gene: NA
j_gene: TRBJ2-4
CDR3aa: CSVVPGNIQYF
CDR3nt: TGCAGCGTTGTACCCGGAAACATTCAGTACTTC

v_gene: TRBV27
abundance: NA
d_gene: NA
j_gene: TRBJ2-7
CDR3aa: CASSIYGESYEQYF
CDR3nt: TGTGCCAGCAGTATATATGGGGAATCCTACGAGCAGTACTTC

v_gene: TRBV20-1
abundance: NA
d_gene: NA
j_gene: TRBJ1-4
CDR3aa: CNAPPSGGEKLFF
CDR3nt: TGCAATGCTCCTCCTTCGGGAGGGGAAAAACTGTTTTTT

v_gene: TRBV4-1
abundance: NA
d_gene: NA
j_gene: TRBJ1-6
CDR3aa: CASSPHRGTGPLPPLHF
CDR3nt: TGCGCCAGCAGCCCCCACCGGGGTACAGGGCCCTTACCACCCCTCCACTTT

v_gene: TRBV4-2
abundance: NA
d_gene: NA
j_gene: TRBJ2-5
CDR3aa: CASSQDSGTGSGETRYF
CDR3nt: TGTGCCAGCAGCCAAGATAGCGGTACAGGGAGTGGAGAGACCCGGTACTTC

v_gene: TRBV28
abundance: NA
d_gene: TRBD2
j_gene: TRBJ2-7
CDR3aa: CASSPRLAGHYEQYF
CDR3nt: TGTGCCAGCAGTCCAAGACTAGCGGGGCACTACGAGCAGTACTTC

v_gene: TRBV3-1
abundance: NA
d_gene: NA
j_gene: TRBJ2-1
CDR3aa: CASSQRISVDEQFF
CDR3nt: TGTGCCAGCAGCCAACGGATTAGCGTCGATGAGCAGTTCTTC

v_gene: TRBV7-9
abundance: NA
d_gene: NA
j_gene: TRBJ2-7
CDR3aa: CASSPDMGVYEQYF
CDR3nt: TGTGCCAGCAGCCCTGACATGGGAGTCTACGAGCAGTACTTC

v_gene: TRBV12-3/TRBV12-4
abundance: once
d_gene: NA
j_gene: TRBJ2-7
CDR3aa: CASSGGGSIRPYEQYF
CDR3nt: TGTGCCAGCAGTGGGGGTGGGTCCATACGTCCCTACGAGCAGTACTTC

v_gene: TRBV12-3/TRBV12-4
abundance: NA
d_gene: TRBD1
j_gene: TRBJ1-1
CDR3aa: CASRRQGRGTEAFF
CDR3nt: TGTGCCAGCAGAAGACAGGGCCGGGGGACTGAAGCTTTCTTT

v_gene: TRBV20-1
abundance: NA
d_gene: TRBD2
j_gene: TRBJ2-3
CDR3aa: CSASTSGVSTDTQYF
CDR3nt: TGCAGTGCTTCGACTAGCGGGGTCAGCACAGATACGCAGTATTTT

v_gene: TRBV2
abundance: few
d_gene: NA
j_gene: TRBJ2-7
CDR3aa: CASRLSGQSYEQYF
CDR3nt: TGTGCCAGCAGGTTGAGCGGGCAGAGCTACGAGCAGTACTTC

v_gene: TRBV30
abundance: NA
d_gene: NA
j_gene: TRBJ2-3
CDR3aa: CAWRKGGATQYF
CDR3nt: TGTGCCTGGAGAAAAGGAGGGGCTACGCAGTATTTT

v_gene: TRBV20-1
abundance: few
d_gene: NA
j_gene: TRBJ2-7
CDR3aa: CSAAGAAYEQYF
CDR3nt: TGCAGTGCGGCGGGTGCAGCCTACGAGCAGTACTTC

v_gene: TRBV10-3
abundance: NA
d_gene: TRBD2
j_gene: TRBJ2-7
CDR3aa: CAISGLLAGADEQYF
CDR3nt: TGTGCCATCAGTGGGCTACTAGCGGGAGCGGATGAGCAGTACTTC

v_gene: TRBV4-1
abundance: NA
d_gene: TRBD1
j_gene: TRBJ1-1
CDR3aa: CASSRTGTGTQAFF
CDR3nt: TGCGCCAGCAGCCGTACCGGGACAGGGACCCAAGCTTTCTTT